Listed below are T cell receptor beta chains from one sample, sequenced in a study of neurological immune-mediated disorders. A single record per CDR3 protein comes from TCRdb applying MiXCR to the 5' RACE reads. The data contain some 46,000 distinct CDR3 sequences, 3.5% to 5% of them singletons. Material for sequencing was PBMCs. These receptors all stem from a woman aged 55-75 years with multiple sclerosis. The CDR3 runs from the conserved cysteine through the conserved F or W. The order of the fields is CDR3 length, D gene, V gene, clone size, J gene, CDR3 DNA, CDR3 protein. The D gene is left open where the match is weak. Clone size is given as once, few or many counts, or a class when the clone is expanded.

cdr3_length: 16; d_call: TRBD2; v_call: TRBV3-1; clone_size: few; j_call: TRBJ2-3; cdr3_nt: TGTGCCAGCAGCCAAGGAGTTCAGCGGGAGTCAGAAACGCAGTATTTT; cdr3_aa: CASSQGVQRESETQYF
cdr3_length: 12; d_call: NA; v_call: TRBV20-1; clone_size: many; j_call: TRBJ1-1; cdr3_nt: TGCAGTGCCACTCGATTGAACACTGAAGCTTTCTTT; cdr3_aa: CSATRLNTEAFF
cdr3_length: 11; d_call: NA; v_call: TRBV4-1; clone_size: few; j_call: TRBJ2-3; cdr3_nt: TGCGCCACCTACCAGGGGGATACGCAGTATTTT; cdr3_aa: CATYQGDTQYF
cdr3_length: 16; d_call: NA; v_call: TRBV10-3; clone_size: few; j_call: TRBJ1-3; cdr3_nt: TGTGCCATCAGTGAGTCTGGGGGCTCCACTGGAAACACCATATATTTT; cdr3_aa: CAISESGGSTGNTIYF
cdr3_length: 12; d_call: TRBD1; v_call: TRBV29-1; clone_size: many; j_call: TRBJ1-2; cdr3_nt: TGCAGCGTCCTGACAGGGGAGTATGGCTACACCTTC; cdr3_aa: CSVLTGEYGYTF
cdr3_length: 14; d_call: NA; v_call: TRBV24-1; clone_size: many; j_call: TRBJ2-7; cdr3_nt: TGTGCCACCAGTGATTTGAACAGGCCCTACGAGCAGTACTTC; cdr3_aa: CATSDLNRPYEQYF
cdr3_length: 15; d_call: NA; v_call: TRBV5-5; clone_size: many; j_call: TRBJ2-3; cdr3_nt: TGTGCCAGCAGCTTCGGAGGGTCTAGCACAGATACGCAGTATTTT; cdr3_aa: CASSFGGSSTDTQYF
cdr3_length: 13; d_call: NA; v_call: TRBV10-1; clone_size: many; j_call: TRBJ1-1; cdr3_nt: TGCGCCAGCAGTGAGGCGGCAGAGGGGACGGCTTTCTTT; cdr3_aa: CASSEAAEGTAFF
cdr3_length: 15; d_call: NA; v_call: TRBV20-1; clone_size: few; j_call: TRBJ2-3; cdr3_nt: TGCAGTGCAACACAGGGAGGGGACGACACAGATACGCAGTATTTT; cdr3_aa: CSATQGGDDTDTQYF
cdr3_length: 15; d_call: NA; v_call: TRBV4-3; clone_size: few; j_call: TRBJ1-2; cdr3_nt: TGCGCCAGCAGCGAAGATTTCGGGACTATCTATGGCTACACCTTC; cdr3_aa: CASSEDFGTIYGYTF